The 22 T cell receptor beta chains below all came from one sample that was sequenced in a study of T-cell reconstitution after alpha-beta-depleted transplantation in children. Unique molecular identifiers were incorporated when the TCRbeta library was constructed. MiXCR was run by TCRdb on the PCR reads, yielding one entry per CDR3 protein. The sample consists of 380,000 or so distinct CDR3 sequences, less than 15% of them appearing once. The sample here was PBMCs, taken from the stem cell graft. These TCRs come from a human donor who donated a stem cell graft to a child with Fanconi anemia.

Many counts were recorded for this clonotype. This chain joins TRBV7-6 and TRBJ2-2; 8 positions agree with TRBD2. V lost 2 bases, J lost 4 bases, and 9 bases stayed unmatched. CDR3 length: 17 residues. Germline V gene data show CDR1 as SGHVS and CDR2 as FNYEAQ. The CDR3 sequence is CASSLYRTGGLTGELFF. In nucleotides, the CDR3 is TGTGCCAGCAGCTTATACAGAACGGGGGGGCTCACCGGGGAGCTGTTTTTT.

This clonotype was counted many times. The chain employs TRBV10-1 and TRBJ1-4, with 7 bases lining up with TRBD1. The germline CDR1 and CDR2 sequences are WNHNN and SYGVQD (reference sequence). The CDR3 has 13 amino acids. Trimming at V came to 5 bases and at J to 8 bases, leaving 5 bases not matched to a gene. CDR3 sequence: CASSNRGSEKLFF. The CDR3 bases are TGCGCCAGCAGTAACAGGGGAAGCGAAAAACTGTTTTTT.

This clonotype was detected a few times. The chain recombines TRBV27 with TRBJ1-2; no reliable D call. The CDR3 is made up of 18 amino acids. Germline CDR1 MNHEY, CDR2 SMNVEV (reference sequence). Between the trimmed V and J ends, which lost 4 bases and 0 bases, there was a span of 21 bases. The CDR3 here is CASSSVGGLMRANYGYTF. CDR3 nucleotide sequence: TGTGCCAGCAGTTCGGTCGGAGGACTCATGAGAGCTAACTATGGCTACACCTTC.

Here the CDR3 reads CASRQSGELFF. The CDR3, as DNA: TGCGCCAGCCGACAATCCGGGGAGCTGTTTTTT. The chain joins TRBV5-1 to TRBJ2-2; D not certain. CDR3 length equals 11 residues. Trimming took off 7 bases at V and 6 bases at J, with 7 bases between the two ends. The germline V gene encodes CDR1 SGHRS and CDR2 YFSETQ. The full variable domain, rest sourced from reference TRBV5-1 and TRBJ2-2, is KAGVTQTPRYLIKTRGQQVTLSCSPISGHRSVSWYQQTPGQGLQFLFEYFSETQRNKGNFPGRFSGRQFSNSRSEMNVSTLELGDSALYLCASRQSGELFFGEGSRLTVL.

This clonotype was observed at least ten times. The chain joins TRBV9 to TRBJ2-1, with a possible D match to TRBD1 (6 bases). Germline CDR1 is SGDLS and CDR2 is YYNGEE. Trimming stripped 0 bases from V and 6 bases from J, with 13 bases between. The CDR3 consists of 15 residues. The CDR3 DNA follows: TGTGCCAGCAGCGTAGCAGGGGTCCCCTTCAATGAGCAGTTCTTC. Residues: CASSVAGVPFNEQFF.

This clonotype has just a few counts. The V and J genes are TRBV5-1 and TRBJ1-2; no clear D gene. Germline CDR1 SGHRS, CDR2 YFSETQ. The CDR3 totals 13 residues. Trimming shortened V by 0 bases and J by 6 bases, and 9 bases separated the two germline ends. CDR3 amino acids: CASSLEGQDGYTF. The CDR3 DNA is TGCGCCAGCAGCTTGGAGGGCCAGGATGGCTACACCTTC.

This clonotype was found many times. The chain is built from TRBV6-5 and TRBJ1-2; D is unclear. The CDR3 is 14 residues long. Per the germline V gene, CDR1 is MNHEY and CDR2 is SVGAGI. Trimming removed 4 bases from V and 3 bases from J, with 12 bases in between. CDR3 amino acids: CASSSGPDYYGYTF. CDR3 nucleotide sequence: TGTGCCAGCAGTTCCGGACCGGACTACTATGGCTACACCTTC.

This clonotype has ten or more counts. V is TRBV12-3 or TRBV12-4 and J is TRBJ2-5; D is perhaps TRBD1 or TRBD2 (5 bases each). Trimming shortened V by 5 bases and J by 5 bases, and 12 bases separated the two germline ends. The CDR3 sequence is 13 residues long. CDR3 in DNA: TGTGCCAGCAGTGCCGGGACCGGTGAGACCCAGTACTTC. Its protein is CASSAGTGETQYF.

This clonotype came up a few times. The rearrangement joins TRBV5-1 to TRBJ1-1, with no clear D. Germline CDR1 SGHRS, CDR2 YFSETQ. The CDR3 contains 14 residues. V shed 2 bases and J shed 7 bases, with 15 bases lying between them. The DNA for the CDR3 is TGCGCCAGCAGCTTCGAGGTTTTTGGGAATGAAGCTTTCTTT. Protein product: CASSFEVFGNEAFF.

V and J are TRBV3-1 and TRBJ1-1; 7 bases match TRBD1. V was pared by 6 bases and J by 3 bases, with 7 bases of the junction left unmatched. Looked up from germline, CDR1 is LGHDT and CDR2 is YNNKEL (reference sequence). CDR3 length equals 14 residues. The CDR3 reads CASRQRQGHTEAFF. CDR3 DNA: TGTGCCAGCAGGCAAAGACAGGGACACACTGAAGCTTTCTTT.

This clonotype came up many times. Here the CDR3 DNA reads TGTGCCAGCAGTGGACAGGGAAGTACAGATACGCAGTATTTT. This gives the protein CASSGQGSTDTQYF. The chain uses TRBV12-3 or TRBV12-4 and TRBJ2-3; TRBD1 agrees at 8 bases. This CDR3 region has 14 residues. Trimming took 5 bases from V and 3 from J; bases not matched to a gene: 4.

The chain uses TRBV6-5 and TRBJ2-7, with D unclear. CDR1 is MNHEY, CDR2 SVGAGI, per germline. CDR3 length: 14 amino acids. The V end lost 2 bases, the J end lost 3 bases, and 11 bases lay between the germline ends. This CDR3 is CASSYGPTDYEQYF. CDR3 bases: TGTGCCAGCAGTTACGGGCCGACCGACTACGAGCAGTACTTC.

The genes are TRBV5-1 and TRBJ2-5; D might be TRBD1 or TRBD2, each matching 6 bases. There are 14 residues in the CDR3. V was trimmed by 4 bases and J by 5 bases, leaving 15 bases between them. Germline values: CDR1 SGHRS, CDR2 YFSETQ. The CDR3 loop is CASSPLRGRETQYF. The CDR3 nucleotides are TGCGCCAGCAGCCCCTTACGGGGGCGGGAGACCCAGTACTTC.

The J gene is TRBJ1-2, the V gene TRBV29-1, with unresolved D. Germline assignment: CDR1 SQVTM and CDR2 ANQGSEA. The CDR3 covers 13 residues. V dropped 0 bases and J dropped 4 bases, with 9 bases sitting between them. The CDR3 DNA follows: TGCAGCGTTGAAGACGGCCAATCCTATGGCTACACCTTC. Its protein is CSVEDGQSYGYTF.

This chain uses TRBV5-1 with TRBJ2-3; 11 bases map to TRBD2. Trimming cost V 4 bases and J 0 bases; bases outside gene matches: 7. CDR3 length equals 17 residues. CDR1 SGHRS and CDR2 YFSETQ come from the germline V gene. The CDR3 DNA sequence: TGCGCCAGCAGCACCACTAGCGGGGGTTCTAGCACAGATACGCAGTATTTT. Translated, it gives CASSTTSGGSSTDTQYF.

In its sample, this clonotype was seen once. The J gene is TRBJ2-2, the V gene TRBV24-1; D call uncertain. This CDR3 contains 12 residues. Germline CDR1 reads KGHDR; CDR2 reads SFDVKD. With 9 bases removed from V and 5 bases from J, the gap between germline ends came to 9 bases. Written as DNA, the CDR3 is TGTGCCACCCAGAAGGTAACCGGGGAGCTGTTTTTT. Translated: CATQKVTGELFF.

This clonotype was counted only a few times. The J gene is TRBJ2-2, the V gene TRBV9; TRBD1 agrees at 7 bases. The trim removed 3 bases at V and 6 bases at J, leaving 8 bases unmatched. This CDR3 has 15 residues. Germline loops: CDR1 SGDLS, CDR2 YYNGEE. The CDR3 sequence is CASSGNRGRPGELFF. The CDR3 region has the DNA TGTGCCAGCAGCGGCAACAGGGGACGGCCCGGGGAGCTGTTTTTT. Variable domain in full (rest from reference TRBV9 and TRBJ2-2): DSGVTQTPKHLITATGQRVTLRCSPRSGDLSVYWYQQSLDQGLQFLIQYYNGEERAKGNILERFSAQQFPDLHSELNLSSLELGDSALYFCASSGNRGRPGELFFGEGSRLTVL.

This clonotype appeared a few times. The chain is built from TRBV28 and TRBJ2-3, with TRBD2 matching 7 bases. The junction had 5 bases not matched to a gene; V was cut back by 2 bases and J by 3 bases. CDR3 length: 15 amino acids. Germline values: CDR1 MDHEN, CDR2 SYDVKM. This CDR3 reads CASSLMGLKTDTQYF. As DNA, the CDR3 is TGTGCCAGCAGTTTAATGGGACTAAAAACAGATACGCAGTATTTT. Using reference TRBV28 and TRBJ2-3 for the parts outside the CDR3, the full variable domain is DVKVTQSSRYLVKRTGEKVFLECVQDMDHENMFWYRQDPGLGLRLIYFSYDVKMKEKGDIPEGYSVSREKKERFSLILESASTNQTSMYLCASSLMGLKTDTQYFGPGTRLTVL.

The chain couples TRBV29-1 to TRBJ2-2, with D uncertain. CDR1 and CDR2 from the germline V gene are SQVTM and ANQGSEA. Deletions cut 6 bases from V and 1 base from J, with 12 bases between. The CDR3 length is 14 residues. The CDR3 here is CSVETPMNTGELFF. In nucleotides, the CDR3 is TGCAGCGTCGAAACGCCCATGAACACCGGGGAGCTGTTTTTT.

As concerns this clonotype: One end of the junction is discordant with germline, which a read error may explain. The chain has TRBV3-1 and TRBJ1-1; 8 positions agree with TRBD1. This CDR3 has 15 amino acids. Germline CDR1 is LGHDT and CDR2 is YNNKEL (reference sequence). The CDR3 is CTSSPLQGVNTEAFF. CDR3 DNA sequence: TGTACCAGCAGCCCCTTACAGGGGGTGAACACTGAAGCTTTCTTT. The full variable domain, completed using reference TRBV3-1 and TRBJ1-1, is DTAVSQTPKYLVTQMGNDKSIKCEQNLGHDTMYWYKQDSKKFLKIMFSYNNKELIINETVPNRFSPKSPDKAHLNLHINSLELGDSAVYFCTSSPLQGVNTEAFFGQGTRLTVV.

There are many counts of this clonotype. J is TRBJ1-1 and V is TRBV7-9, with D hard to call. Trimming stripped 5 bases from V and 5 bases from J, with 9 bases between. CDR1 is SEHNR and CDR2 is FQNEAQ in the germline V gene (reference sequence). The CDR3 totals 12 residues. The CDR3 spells CASSPVSTEAFF. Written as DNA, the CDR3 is TGTGCCAGCAGCCCGGTATCAACTGAAGCTTTCTTT. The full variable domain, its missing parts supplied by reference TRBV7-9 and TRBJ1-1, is DTGVSQNPRHKITKRGQNVTFRCDPISEHNRLYWYRQTLGQGPEFLTYFQNEAQLEKSRLLSDRFSAERPKGSFSTLEIQRTEQGDSAMYLCASSPVSTEAFFGQGTRLTVV.

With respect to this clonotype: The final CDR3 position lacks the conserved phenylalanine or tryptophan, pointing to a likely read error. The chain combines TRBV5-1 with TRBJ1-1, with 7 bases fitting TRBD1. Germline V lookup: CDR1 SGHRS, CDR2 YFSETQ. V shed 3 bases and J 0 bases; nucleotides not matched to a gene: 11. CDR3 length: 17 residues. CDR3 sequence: CASSSTGRTGVNTEAFY. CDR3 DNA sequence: TGCGCCAGCAGCTCCACAGGAAGGACAGGAGTGAACACTGAAGCTTTCTAT.